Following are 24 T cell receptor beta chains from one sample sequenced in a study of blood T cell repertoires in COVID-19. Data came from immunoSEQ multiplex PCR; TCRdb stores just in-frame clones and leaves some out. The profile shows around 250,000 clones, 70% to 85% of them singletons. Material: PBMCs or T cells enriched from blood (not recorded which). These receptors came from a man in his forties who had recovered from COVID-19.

CDR3 region: CASSLRGAADSPLHF. CDR3 sequence (DNA): TGTGCCAGCAGCTTGCGGGGGGCGGCCGATTCACCCCTCCACTTT. V usage is TRBV5-6 and J usage is TRBJ1-6; perhaps TRBD1 as D (6 bases). Per the germline V gene, CDR1 is SGHDT and CDR2 is YYEEEE. This CDR3 is 15 amino acids long. V was clipped by 1 base and J by 8 bases, with 13 bases between them.

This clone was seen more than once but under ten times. The CDR3 is CASSHRGYTEAFF. The CDR3 DNA sequence: TGTGCCAGCAGTCACAGGGGTTACACTGAAGCTTTCTTT. The V call is TRBV6-2 or TRBV6-3, the J call TRBJ1-1, with 7 bases fitting TRBD1. This CDR3 spans 13 amino acids. Germline CDR1 and CDR2: MNHEY and SVGEGT. V was clipped by 5 bases and J by 3 bases; unmatched bases: 3.

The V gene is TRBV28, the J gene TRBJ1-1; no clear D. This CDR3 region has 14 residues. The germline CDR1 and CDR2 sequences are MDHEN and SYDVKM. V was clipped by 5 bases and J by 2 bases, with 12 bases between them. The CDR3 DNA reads TGTGCCAGCAGTGGGGTGGGGAGCAACACTGAAGCTTTCTTT. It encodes CASSGVGSNTEAFF.

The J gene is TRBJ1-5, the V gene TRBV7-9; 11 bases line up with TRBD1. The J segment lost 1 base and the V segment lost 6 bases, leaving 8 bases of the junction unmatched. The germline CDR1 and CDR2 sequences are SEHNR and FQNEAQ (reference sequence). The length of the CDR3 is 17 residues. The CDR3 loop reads CASRPGQGARSNQPQHF. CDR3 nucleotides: TGTGCCAGCAGGCCTGGACAGGGGGCGAGAAGCAATCAGCCCCAGCATTTT. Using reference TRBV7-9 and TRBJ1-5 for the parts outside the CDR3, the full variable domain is DTGVSQNPRHKITKRGQNVTFRCDPISEHNRLYWYRQTLGQGPEFLTYFQNEAQLEKSRLLSDRFSAERPKGSFSTLEIQRTEQGDSAMYLCASRPGQGARSNQPQHFGDGTRLSIL.

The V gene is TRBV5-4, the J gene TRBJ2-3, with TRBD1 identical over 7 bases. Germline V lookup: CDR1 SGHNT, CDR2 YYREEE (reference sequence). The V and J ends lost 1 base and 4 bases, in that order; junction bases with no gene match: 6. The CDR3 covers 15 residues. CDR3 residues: CASSLPAGGADTQYF. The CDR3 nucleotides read TGTGCCAGCAGCTTGCCGGCAGGGGGAGCAGATACGCAGTATTTT.

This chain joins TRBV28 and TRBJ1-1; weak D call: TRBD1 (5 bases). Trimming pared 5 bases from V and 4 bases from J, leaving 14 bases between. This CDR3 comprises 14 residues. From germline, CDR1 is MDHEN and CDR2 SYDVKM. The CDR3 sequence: CASSHPRDTTEAFF. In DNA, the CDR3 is TGTGCCAGCAGTCACCCCAGGGATACCACTGAAGCTTTCTTT.

CDR3 in DNA: TGTGCCAGCAGGGACGGGACAAACTTGGGCCCTGAAGCTTTCTTT. Protein product: CASRDGTNLGPEAFF. The rearrangement joins TRBV2 to TRBJ1-1; the D gene is possibly TRBD1 (6 bases). CDR1 and CDR2 (germline): SNHLY, FYNNEI. There are 15 residues in the CDR3. Trimming removed 6 bases from V and 6 bases from J, with 20 bases in between.

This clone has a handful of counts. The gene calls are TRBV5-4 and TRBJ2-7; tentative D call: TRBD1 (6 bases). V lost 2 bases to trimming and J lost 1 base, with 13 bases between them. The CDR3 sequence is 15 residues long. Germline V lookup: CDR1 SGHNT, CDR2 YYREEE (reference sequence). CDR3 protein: CASSFGQTPSYEQYF. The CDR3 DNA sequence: TGTGCCAGCAGCTTCGGACAGACGCCTTCCTACGAGCAGTACTTC.

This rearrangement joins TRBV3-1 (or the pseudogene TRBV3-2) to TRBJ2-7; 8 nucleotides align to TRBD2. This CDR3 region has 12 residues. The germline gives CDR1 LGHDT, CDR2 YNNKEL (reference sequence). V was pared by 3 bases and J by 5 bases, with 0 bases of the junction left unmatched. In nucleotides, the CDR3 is TGTGCCAGCAGCCAGACTAGCGACGAGCAGTACTTC. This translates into CASSQTSDEQYF.

The CDR3 sequence is CATSEGQVLAAQHF. In DNA form, the CDR3 reads TGTGCCACCAGTGAAGGACAGGTTTTAGCGGCCCAGCATTTT. This chain links TRBV24-1 with TRBJ1-5, with TRBD1 matching 7 bases. This CDR3 region has 14 residues. Germline values: CDR1 KGHDR, CDR2 SFDVKD. V was pared by 4 bases and J by 11 bases, with 10 bases of the junction left unmatched.

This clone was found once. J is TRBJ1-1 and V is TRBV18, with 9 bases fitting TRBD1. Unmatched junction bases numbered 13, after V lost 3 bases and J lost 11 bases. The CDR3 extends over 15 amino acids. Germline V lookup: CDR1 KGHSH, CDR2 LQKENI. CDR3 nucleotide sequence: TGTGCCAGCTCACCTCCCAGGGGACAGGGTCTGCCGGCTTTCTTT. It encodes CASSPPRGQGLPAFF.

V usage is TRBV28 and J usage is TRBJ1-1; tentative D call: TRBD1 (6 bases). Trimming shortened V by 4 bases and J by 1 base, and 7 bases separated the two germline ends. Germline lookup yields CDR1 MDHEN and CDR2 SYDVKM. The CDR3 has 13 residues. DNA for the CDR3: TGTGCCAGCAGTTCAGGGGAGAACACTGAAGCTTTCTTT. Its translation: CASSSGENTEAFF.

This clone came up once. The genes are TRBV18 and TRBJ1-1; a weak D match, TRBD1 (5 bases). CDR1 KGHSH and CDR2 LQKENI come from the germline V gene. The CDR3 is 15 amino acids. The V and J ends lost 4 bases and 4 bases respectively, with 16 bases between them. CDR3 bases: TGTGCCAGCTCACAGGGGTTTCAGGGCATCACTGAAGCTTTCTTT. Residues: CASSQGFQGITEAFF.

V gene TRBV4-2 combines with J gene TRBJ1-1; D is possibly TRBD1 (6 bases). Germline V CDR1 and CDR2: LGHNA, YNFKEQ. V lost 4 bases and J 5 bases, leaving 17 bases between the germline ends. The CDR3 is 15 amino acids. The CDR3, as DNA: TGTGCCAGCAGCCCAAGGGGGGGGGAAGAGACTGAAGCTTTCTTT. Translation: CASSPRGGEETEAFF.

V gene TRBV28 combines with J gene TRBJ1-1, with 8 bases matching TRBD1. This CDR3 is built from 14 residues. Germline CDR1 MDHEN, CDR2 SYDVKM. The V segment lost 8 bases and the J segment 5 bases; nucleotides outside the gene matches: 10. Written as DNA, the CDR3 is TGTGCCAGCTTCTCCAGGGGGCATGGGACTGAAGCTTTCTTT. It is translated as CASFSRGHGTEAFF.

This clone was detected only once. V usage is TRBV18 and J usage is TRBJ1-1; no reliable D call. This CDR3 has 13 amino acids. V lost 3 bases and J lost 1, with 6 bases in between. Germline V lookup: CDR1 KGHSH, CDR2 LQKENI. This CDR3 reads CASSPSENTEAFF. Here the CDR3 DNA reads TGTGCCAGCTCACCTAGTGAGAACACTGAAGCTTTCTTT.

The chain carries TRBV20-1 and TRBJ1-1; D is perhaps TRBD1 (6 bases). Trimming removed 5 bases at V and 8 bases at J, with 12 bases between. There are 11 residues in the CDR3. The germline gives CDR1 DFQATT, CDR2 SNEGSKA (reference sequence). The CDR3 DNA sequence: TGCAGTGCTGACGGACAGCAGGAAGCTTTCTTT. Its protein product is CSADGQQEAFF.

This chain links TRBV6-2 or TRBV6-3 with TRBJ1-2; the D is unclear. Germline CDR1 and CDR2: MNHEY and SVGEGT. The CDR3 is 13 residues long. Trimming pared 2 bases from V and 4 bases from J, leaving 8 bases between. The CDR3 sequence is CASSYRPVYGYTF. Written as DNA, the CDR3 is TGTGCCAGCAGTTACCGTCCAGTCTATGGCTACACCTTC.

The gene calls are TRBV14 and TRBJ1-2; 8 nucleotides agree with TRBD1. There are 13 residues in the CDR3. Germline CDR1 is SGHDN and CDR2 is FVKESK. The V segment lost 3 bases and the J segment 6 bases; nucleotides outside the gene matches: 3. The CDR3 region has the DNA TGTGCCAGCAGCCACGACAGGGGACATGGCTACACCTTC. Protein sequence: CASSHDRGHGYTF.

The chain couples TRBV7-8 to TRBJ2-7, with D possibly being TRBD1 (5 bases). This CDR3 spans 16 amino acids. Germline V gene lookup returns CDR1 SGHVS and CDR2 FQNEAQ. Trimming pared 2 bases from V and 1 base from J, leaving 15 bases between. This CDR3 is CASSLLPGQRSYEQYF. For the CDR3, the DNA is TGTGCCAGCAGCTTATTGCCAGGGCAAAGATCCTACGAGCAGTACTTC.

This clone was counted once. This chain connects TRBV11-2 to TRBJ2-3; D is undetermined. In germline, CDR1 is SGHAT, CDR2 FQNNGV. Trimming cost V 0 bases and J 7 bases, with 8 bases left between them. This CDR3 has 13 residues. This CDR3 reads CASSLDSGYTQYF. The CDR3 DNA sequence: TGTGCCAGCAGCTTAGATTCAGGCTATACGCAGTATTTT.

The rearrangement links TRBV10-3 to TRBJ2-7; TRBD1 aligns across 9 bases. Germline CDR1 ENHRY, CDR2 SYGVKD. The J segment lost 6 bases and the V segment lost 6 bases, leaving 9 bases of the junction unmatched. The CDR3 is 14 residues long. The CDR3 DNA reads TGTGCCATCAGCCTCCGGGACAGGGATGGCGAGCAGTACTTC. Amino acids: CAISLRDRDGEQYF.

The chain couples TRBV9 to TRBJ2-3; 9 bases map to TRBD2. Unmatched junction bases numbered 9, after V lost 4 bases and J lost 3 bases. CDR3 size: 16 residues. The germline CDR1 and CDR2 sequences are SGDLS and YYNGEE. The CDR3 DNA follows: TGTGCCAGCAGCCTACGGACTAGCGCGCCGACAGATACGCAGTATTTT. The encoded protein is CASSLRTSAPTDTQYF. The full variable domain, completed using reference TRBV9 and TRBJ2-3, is DSGVTQTPKHLITATGQRVTLRCSPRSGDLSVYWYQQSLDQGLQFLIQYYNGEERAKGNILERFSAQQFPDLHSELNLSSLELGDSALYFCASSLRTSAPTDTQYFGPGTRLTVL.

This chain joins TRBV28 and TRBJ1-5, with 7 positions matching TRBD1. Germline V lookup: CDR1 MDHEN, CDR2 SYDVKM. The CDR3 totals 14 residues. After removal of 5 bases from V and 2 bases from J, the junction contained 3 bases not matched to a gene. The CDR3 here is CASSPQGRNQPQHF. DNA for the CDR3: TGTGCCAGCAGTCCACAGGGGCGCAATCAGCCCCAGCATTTT.